This T cell receptor (beta chain) was identified in a study of T-cell memory formation after mild COVID-19. TCRdb re-derived calls from the 5' RACE reads in MiXCR, one entry per CDR3 protein. The repertoire consists of approximately 500,000 distinct CDR3 sequences, with more than 20% occurring once and the leading ten covering around 12%. The receptor comes from an adult woman who had mild COVID-19 (a few samples of this study predate the infection). Cell type and time point are not known. Sequenced sample: PBMCs or a T cell subset sorted from them (not recorded which).

CDR3 sequence reads: CASSFLGRTNYGYTF. CDR3 nucleotides: TGTGCCAGCAGCTTTTTAGGCAGAACTAACTATGGCTACACCTTC. The chain links TRBV7-9 to TRBJ1-2, with D hard to call. V was cut by 3 bases and J by 0 bases, with 11 bases left in between. In germline, CDR1 is SEHNR, CDR2 FQNEAQ (reference sequence). This CDR3 comprises 15 residues.